This entry lists 27 T cell receptor beta chains sequenced from one sample in a study of shared T cell receptors in the human thymus. Assay: immunoSEQ multiplex PCR; the TCRdb copy retains only in-frame clones and omits some. The sample contains 500,000 to 850,000 clones, around 87% of which appear only once. Separately, the same data were catalogued under a study of human thymus T cells.

Sequenced sample: thymocytes. These receptors were collected from a boy under three years old with a congenital heart defect.

The V gene is TRBV13, the J gene TRBJ2-7; 13 nucleotides match TRBD2. The CDR3 loop spans 19 amino acids. V shed 3 bases, J shed 0 bases, and the junction held 11 bases outside the gene matches. Germline-derived CDR1 and CDR2 are PRHDT and FYEKMQ (reference sequence). Here the CDR3 reads CASSLGRLAGGISSYEQYF. In nucleotides, the CDR3 is TGTGCCAGCAGCTTGGGCCGACTAGCGGGAGGTATTAGCTCCTACGAGCAGTACTTC.

This clone has a single count. The CDR3 reads CAITPTDRGYQPQHF. The CDR3, as DNA: TGTGCCATCACGCCCACTGACAGGGGTTATCAGCCCCAGCATTTT. The chain joins TRBV6-1 to TRBJ1-5; 8 bases line up with TRBD1. CDR3 length: 15 amino acids. V gave up 10 bases and J gave up 5 bases; unmatched junction bases: 13. The germline V gene encodes CDR1 MNHNS and CDR2 SASEGT.

The chain combines TRBV5-8 with TRBJ1-4; 7 nucleotides align to TRBD1. This CDR3 contains 18 residues. Per the germline V gene, CDR1 is SGHTS and CDR2 is YDEGEE. V was clipped by 4 bases and J by 4 bases; unmatched bases: 16. The CDR3 DNA reads as TGTGCCAGCAGCCAACGACAGGGCCCCTACCCCCTTAATGAAAAACTGTTTTTT. The encoded protein is CASSQRQGPYPLNEKLFF.

V and J are TRBV10-3 and TRBJ2-7; 9 nucleotides agree with TRBD1. Trimming at V came to 3 bases and at J to 0 bases, leaving 6 bases not matched to a gene. CDR1 and CDR2 from the germline V gene are ENHRY and SYGVKD. The CDR3 loop spans 16 amino acids. The CDR3 region has the DNA TGTGCCATCAGTGAAGGGGACAGGGAGGGCTCCTACGAGCAGTACTTC. This codes for CAISEGDREGSYEQYF.

V gene TRBV18 combines with J gene TRBJ1-2; D might be TRBD1 (5 bases). Germline V gene lookup returns CDR1 KGHSH and CDR2 LQKENI. Trimming removed 2 bases at V and 7 bases at J, with 14 bases between. The CDR3 totals 14 residues. The CDR3 reads CASSPAAGIGGYTF. CDR3 DNA: TGTGCCAGCTCACCAGCCGCAGGGATAGGTGGCTACACCTTC.

This chain links TRBV28 with TRBJ2-7; TRBD1 matches 8 bases. The CDR3 covers 16 residues. V was pared by 5 bases and J by 4 bases, with 13 bases of the junction left unmatched. The germline V gene has CDR1 MDHEN and CDR2 SYDVKM. Written as DNA, the CDR3 is TGTGCCAGCAGTCTGGGGCCGACAGGGGTTGGGTACGAGCAGTACTTC. Its translation: CASSLGPTGVGYEQYF.

The gene calls are TRBV30 and TRBJ2-2; tentatively, D is TRBD2 (6 bases). The V end lost 7 bases, the J end lost 3 bases, and 12 bases lay between the germline ends. The germline gives CDR1 GTSNPN, CDR2 SVGIG (reference sequence). This CDR3 comprises 13 residues. In DNA, the CDR3 is TGTGCCTTCGGCCGCGGGGACACCGGGGAGCTGTTTTTT. Its translation is CAFGRGDTGELFF.

The chain has TRBV2 and TRBJ1-1; the match to TRBD1 covers 9 bases. J gave up 1 base and V 9 bases, and 3 bases lay outside the gene matches. CDR3 size: 13 residues. Germline V lookup: CDR1 SNHLY, CDR2 FYNNEI. The CDR3 spells CASKTGGNTEAFF. CDR3 DNA: TGTGCCAGTAAGACAGGGGGGAACACTGAAGCTTTCTTT.

The count of this clone is one. The chain uses TRBV6-1 and TRBJ2-7; TRBD1 might be the D (6 bases). The CDR3 runs to 14 residues. Trimming cost V 2 bases and J 7 bases, with 15 bases left between them. Looked up from germline, CDR1 is MNHNS and CDR2 is SASEGT. The chain's CDR3 is CASSEFVLRGEQYF. For the CDR3, the DNA is TGTGCCAGCAGTGAATTTGTCCTGAGGGGGGAGCAGTACTTC.

The V gene is TRBV10-2, the J gene TRBJ1-1, with 7 bases identical to TRBD1. The trim removed 3 bases at V and 6 bases at J, leaving 7 bases unmatched. This CDR3 comprises 14 residues. Germline loops: CDR1 WSHSY, CDR2 SAAADI. CDR3: CASSDGEGAPEAFF. The CDR3 coding sequence is TGCGCCAGCAGTGATGGCGAGGGGGCCCCTGAAGCTTTCTTT.

The gene calls are TRBV5-6 and TRBJ1-2; unclear D gene. Trimming took 0 bases from V and 6 from J, leaving 6 bases between them. CDR3 size: 12 residues. CDR1 is SGHDT and CDR2 is YYEEEE in the germline V gene. The chain's CDR3 is CASSLAPDGYTF. The CDR3 DNA is TGTGCCAGCAGCTTGGCCCCCGATGGCTACACCTTC.

The chain couples TRBV28 to TRBJ1-2, with D uncertain. The CDR3 is made up of 14 amino acids. V shed 7 bases and J shed 4 bases, with 16 bases lying between them. Germline V gene lookup returns CDR1 MDHEN and CDR2 SYDVKM. CDR3 coding DNA: TGTGCCAGCACCCTCCCGGGTAAGATCTATGGCTACACCTTC. Translated: CASTLPGKIYGYTF.

The gene calls are TRBV4-1 and TRBJ1-1; TRBD1 matches at 7 bases. Germline V lookup: CDR1 MGHRA, CDR2 YSYEKL. The V gene end was trimmed by 4 bases and the J gene end by 9 bases; junction bases not matched to a gene: 5. The CDR3 covers 12 residues. CDR3 sequence reads: CASSPQGNQAFF. In DNA form, the CDR3 reads TGCGCCAGCAGCCCACAGGGGAATCAAGCTTTCTTT.

This rearrangement joins TRBV14 to TRBJ1-2; D gene ambiguous. Trimming removed 6 bases from V and 7 bases from J, with 21 bases in between. There are 15 residues in the CDR3. Germline V gene lookup returns CDR1 SGHDN and CDR2 FVKESK. CDR3 DNA sequence: TGTGCCAGCAGTCCCCGGGAGACCCGGCGGAGTGGCTACACCTTC. This gives the protein CASSPRETRRSGYTF.

The chain carries TRBV11-2 and TRBJ1-4, with D unresolved. The CDR3 spans 14 residues. In germline, CDR1 is SGHAT, CDR2 FQNNGV. Trimming removed 7 bases from V and 11 bases from J, with 20 bases in between. CDR3 coding DNA: TGTGCCAGCAACTTCCGCGGGCCCCGGGAGAAACTGTTTTTT. Its translation is CASNFRGPREKLFF.

CDR3 nucleotide sequence: TGCGCCAGCAGCCAAGGTCAGGGGACTAGCGGGAGTTCCCGGAATGAGCAGTTCTTC. It is translated as CASSQGQGTSGSSRNEQFF. The rearrangement joins TRBV4-3 to TRBJ2-1; 14 nucleotides line up with TRBD2. CDR3 length: 19 amino acids. Trimming took 1 base from V and 7 from J; bases not matched to a gene: 12. Germline CDR1 is LGHNA and CDR2 is YSLEER.

This chain joins TRBV6-6 and TRBJ1-5; D is uncertain. V was trimmed by 6 bases and J by 6 bases, leaving 9 bases between them. This CDR3 region has 12 residues. Germline loops: CDR1 MNHNY, CDR2 SVGAGI (reference sequence). The CDR3 DNA follows: TGTGCCAGCAGACGTCGCAGTCAGCCCCAGCATTTT. As protein: CASRRRSQPQHF.

V usage is TRBV4-1 and J usage is TRBJ1-5; a possible D gene is TRBD1 (6 bases). Germline CDR1 and CDR2: MGHRA and YSYEKL. Trimming stripped 3 bases from V and 7 bases from J, with 16 bases between. This CDR3 contains 15 residues. The CDR3 coding sequence is TGCGCCAGCAGCCAGGGGACACGTAAATGGCAGCCCCAGCATTTT. Translation: CASSQGTRKWQPQHF.

This clone occurred a few times. The chain has TRBV7-2 and TRBJ1-1; D not certain. The germline gives CDR1 SGHTA, CDR2 FQGNSA. Trimming removed 4 bases from V and 3 bases from J, with 15 bases in between. This CDR3 has 15 residues. The chain's CDR3 is CASSSGSPWDTEAFF. CDR3 DNA sequence: TGTGCCAGCAGCTCCGGGTCCCCATGGGACACTGAAGCTTTCTTT.

CDR3 DNA sequence: TGTGCCTGGAACCACAGGGGTTGTACCGAAGCTTTCTTT. It yields the protein CAWNHRGCTEAFF. This chain connects TRBV30 to TRBJ1-1, with TRBD1 matching over 7 bases. The CDR3 consists of 13 residues. Germline V gives CDR1 GTSNPN, CDR2 SVGIG (reference sequence). J gave up 8 bases and V 4 bases, and 10 bases lay outside the gene matches.

The CDR3 bases are TGTGCCAGCAGCCAAAACGGGACAGAGTATGGCTACACCTTC. The encoded protein is CASSQNGTEYGYTF. The chain is built from TRBV14 and TRBJ1-2; TRBD1 matches 7 bases. Germline CDR1 reads SGHDN; CDR2 reads FVKESK. Trimming at V came to 2 bases and at J to 5 bases, leaving 5 bases not matched to a gene. This CDR3 has 14 residues.

V is TRBV28 and J is TRBJ2-5; 7 nucleotides agree with TRBD2. The V segment lost 7 bases and the J segment 4 bases; nucleotides outside the gene matches: 12. CDR1 is MDHEN, CDR2 SYDVKM, per germline. This CDR3 region has 15 residues. CDR3 sequence (DNA): TGTGCCAGCATTGCCATTAGCGGGTACCCAGAGACCCAGTACTTC. This sequence encodes CASIAISGYPETQYF.

The V call is TRBV19, the J call TRBJ1-5; TRBD1 matches 7 bases. The CDR3 runs to 15 residues. The germline V gene encodes CDR1 LNHDA and CDR2 SQIVND (reference sequence). Trimming cost V 2 bases and J 5 bases; bases outside gene matches: 6. The CDR3: CASSISGQSYQPQHF. CDR3 nucleotides: TGTGCCAGTAGTATATCGGGACAGAGCTATCAGCCCCAGCATTTT.

The rearrangement links TRBV16 to TRBJ2-3, with 8 bases matching TRBD1. Germline V lookup: CDR1 KGHSY, CDR2 FQNENV. The CDR3 sequence is 16 residues long. Trimming removed 0 bases from V and 0 bases from J; junction bases left unmatched: 2. The CDR3 nucleotides are TGTGCCAGCAGCCAATCTGACAGGGGTAGCACAGATACGCAGTATTTT. Translated: CASSQSDRGSTDTQYF.

The V gene is TRBV4-1, the J gene TRBJ2-7, with a possible D match to TRBD1 (5 bases). Trimming cost V 0 bases and J 0 bases, with 9 bases left between them. Germline CDR1 and CDR2: MGHRA and YSYEKL. The CDR3 has 15 amino acids. CDR3 sequence (DNA): TGCGCCAGCAGCCAAGATTCCAGGGCCTCCTACGAGCAGTACTTC. The encoded protein is CASSQDSRASYEQYF.

The chain recombines TRBV1 with TRBJ1-2. TRBV1 is given as a pseudogene. This CDR3 spans 22 amino acids. CDR3 loop: CTSRQVPLAGGEPGPGVYGYTF. The CDR3 DNA reads TGCACCAGCAGGCAAGTTCCTCTTGCGGGGGGAGAACCGGGCCCGGGGGTCTATGGCTACACCTTC.

The rearrangement uses TRBV28 and TRBJ2-1; 16 bases line up with TRBD2. After removal of 6 bases from V and 2 bases from J, the junction contained 13 bases not matched to a gene. CDR1 is MDHEN and CDR2 is SYDVKM in the germline V gene. This CDR3 is 20 amino acids long. CDR3 coding DNA: TGTGCCAGCAGGCCTAACAAGGGACTAGCGGGAGGGAGGGCCTACAATGAGCAGTTCTTC. It codes for CASRPNKGLAGGRAYNEQFF.